This TCR beta chain was captured in a study of T-cell reconstitution after alpha-beta-depleted transplantation in children. General study results and limits: Reportedly, alpha-beta T cells present about two months post-transplant originated from several hundred expanded clones of graft origin.

Trimming at V came to 3 bases and at J to 3 bases, leaving 6 bases not matched to a gene. The CDR3 extends over 16 amino acids. CDR1 and CDR2 (germline): SGHRS, YFSETQ. Unique molecular identifiers were built into the TCRbeta library. TCRdb passed the PCR reads through MiXCR, listing each CDR3 protein once. The sample holds about 1,000,000 distinct CDR3 sequences; roughly 29% are singletons and the top ten take about 28%. On this clonotype: Its antigen is still unknown.

The sequenced sample was PBMCs, mostly from graft donor cells, obtained 360 days after TCRalphabeta/CD19-depleted stem cell transplant. This clonotype originated in a boy under two years old who had a stem cell transplant for SCID, so the T cells may come from the graft donor. The rearrangement links TRBV5-1 to TRBJ1-1, with 12 bases that match TRBD1. For the CDR3, the DNA is TGCGCCAGCAGCTACGGGACAGGGGGCACTGACACTGAAGCTTTCTTT. It codes for CASSYGTGGTDTEAFF.